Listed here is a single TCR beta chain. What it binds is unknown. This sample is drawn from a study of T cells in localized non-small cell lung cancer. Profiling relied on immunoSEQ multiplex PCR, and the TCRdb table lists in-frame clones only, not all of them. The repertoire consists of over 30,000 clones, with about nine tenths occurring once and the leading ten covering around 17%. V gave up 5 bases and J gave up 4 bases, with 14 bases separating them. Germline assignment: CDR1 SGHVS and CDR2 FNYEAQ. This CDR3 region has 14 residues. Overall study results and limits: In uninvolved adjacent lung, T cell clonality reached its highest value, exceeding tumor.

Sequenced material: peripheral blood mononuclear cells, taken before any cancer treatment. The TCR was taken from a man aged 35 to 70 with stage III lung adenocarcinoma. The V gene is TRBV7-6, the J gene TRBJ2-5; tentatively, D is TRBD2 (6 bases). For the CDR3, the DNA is TGTGCCAGCAGCCACGGGGGAGGCCGAGAGACCCAGTACTTC. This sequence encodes CASSHGGGRETQYF.